This T cell receptor (beta chain) was profiled in a study of T cell responses to AZD1222 COVID-19 vaccine. The data were produced by immunoSEQ multiplex PCR, yet TCRdb's version contains in-frame clones alone and is incomplete. The data contain roughly 120,000 clones, roughly nine tenths of them singletons. In regard to this clone: Its specificity is unknown.

General study findings and limits: Donors, mostly white British, included more females; clonal diversity was possibly underestimated.

The germline gives CDR1 MNHEY, CDR2 SVGAGI. The CDR3 has 11 residues. V lost 7 bases and J lost 6, with 6 bases in between. V and J are TRBV6-5 and TRBJ1-4; D is uncertain. Sequenced here: peripheral blood, sampled on day 0 of AZD1222 vaccination. This sequence was found in an adult in good health. CDR3 coding DNA: TGTGCCAGCATTAAGGATGAAAAACTGTTTTTT. This encodes CASIKDEKLFF.